The rows below give T cell receptor beta chains drawn from one sample of a study of T cells after yellow fever vaccination. TCRdb used MiXCR to reprocess the 5' RACE reads, holding one entry per CDR3 protein. The sample lists tens of thousands of distinct CDR3 sequences, about 5% occurring once. The source material was PBMCs, either bulk or a sorted T-cell subset (CD4+, CD8+, memory, or dextramer-sorted; not recorded which), sampled on the day of the yellow fever booster vaccination. The receptors derive from a man younger than 35 who received the YFV17D yellow fever vaccine. Each CDR3 is given with its conserved first and last residue. D genes are given only for firm matches. Some rows have no size entry. The others give once, few or many, or a class for an expanded clone.

>.|TRBV27|.|TRBJ2-4
CASSRHRAPGAKNIQYF
TGTGCCAGCAGTCGACACCGCGCCCCAGGGGCCAAAAACATTCAGTACTTC
>many|TRBV20-1|.|TRBJ1-2
CSARTGPYGYTF
TGCAGTGCTAGAACAGGCCCCTATGGCTACACCTTC
>.|TRBV7-2|TRBD2|TRBJ2-3
CASSPLTSGGTETQYF
TGTGCCAGCAGCCCCCTGACTAGCGGGGGGACAGAGACGCAGTATTTT
>many|TRBV4-3|.|TRBJ2-1
CASSQEGRGSVNEQFF
TGCGCCAGCAGCCAAGAAGGACGGGGGTCGGTCAATGAGCAGTTCTTC
>few|TRBV6-2/TRBV6-3|.|TRBJ2-7
CASGRGYEQYF
TGTGCCAGCGGCAGGGGCTACGAGCAGTACTTC
>many|TRBV10-3|TRBD1|TRBJ2-4
CAISESTPSRQGGTKNIQYF
TGTGCCATCAGTGAGTCGACCCCCTCCCGACAGGGGGGGACCAAAAACATTCAGTACTTC
>many|TRBV5-1|.|TRBJ1-2
CASSSGLLYGYTF
TGCGCCAGCAGTTCGGGACTACTTTATGGCTACACCTTC
>.|TRBV19|.|TRBJ2-2
CASSMAFSGGELFF
TGTGCCAGTAGTATGGCGTTTTCGGGCGGGGAGCTGTTTTTT
>few|TRBV19|.|TRBJ2-2
CASGAGSGTGELFF
TGTGCCAGTGGGGCGGGGTCGGGCACCGGGGAGCTGTTTTTT
>many|TRBV7-9|.|TRBJ2-5
CASSPGGQETQYF
TGTGCCAGCAGCCCGGGGGGCCAGGAGACCCAGTACTTC
>many|TRBV29-1|.|TRBJ1-3
CSVSGPLGNTIYF
TGCAGCGTCTCTGGACCCCTCGGGAACACCATATATTTT
>many|TRBV12-3/TRBV12-4|TRBD2|TRBJ2-5
CASSSLAGGRETQYF
TGTGCCAGCAGTTCACTAGCGGGGGGCCGCGAGACCCAGTACTTC
>few|TRBV7-9|TRBD1|TRBJ2-3
CASSLRPEGARDTQYF
TGTGCCAGCAGCTTACGTCCTGAGGGGGCAAGAGATACGCAGTATTTT
>many|TRBV6-6|.|TRBJ1-5
CASSYSGDQPQHF
TGTGCCAGCAGTTACTCAGGGGATCAGCCCCAGCATTTT
>many|TRBV6-2/TRBV6-3|.|TRBJ2-7
CASSSLSSYEQYF
TGTGCCAGCAGTTCCTTGAGCTCCTACGAGCAGTACTTC
>many|TRBV11-2|.|TRBJ2-5
CASSLGGVETQYF
TGTGCCAGCAGCTTAGGGGGTGTTGAGACCCAGTACTTC
>few|TRBV6-5|.|TRBJ2-1
CASSYSFGEQFF
TGTGCCAGCAGTTACTCCTTTGGTGAGCAGTTCTTC
>many|TRBV5-6|.|TRBJ2-4
CASGKKRVAKNIQYF
TGTGCCAGCGGAAAAAAACGGGTAGCCAAAAACATTCAGTACTTC
>few|TRBV20-1|.|TRBJ2-5
CSAWDQQETQYF
TGCAGTGCGTGGGACCAGCAAGAGACCCAGTACTTC
>many|TRBV5-1|TRBD1|TRBJ1-1
CASSGGQGGNTEAFF
TGCGCCAGCAGCGGCGGACAGGGCGGGAACACTGAAGCTTTCTTT